Each of the 4 T cell receptor beta chains below was sequenced from the same sample in a study of regulatory T cells in long-lasting Graves disease. According to the study, TCR beta libraries were built with iRepertoire HTBI primers and CDR3-region Arm-PCR. From the multiplex PCR reads, TCRdb called clonotypes with MiXCR, one entry per CDR3 protein. Of fewer than 450,000 distinct CDR3 sequences listed, around 20% are singletons. The time point: persistent/refractory GD, antithyroid drugs over 5 years with positive TRAb. Making the TCR library involved RNA that had been extracted from PBMCs. Sequencing was performed on peripheral blood mononuclear cells (PBMCs), taken when the disease was refractory, from a patient treated with antithyroid drugs. Receptors originate from a female donor with Graves disease.

There are many counts of this clonotype. The chain employs TRBV13 and TRBJ2-5, with 10 bases that match TRBD2. V trimming: 5 bases; J trimming: 5 bases; junction bases outside the gene matches: 14. The CDR3 extends over 17 amino acids. CDR1 and CDR2 (germline): PRHDT, FYEKMQ (reference sequence). The CDR3 sequence is CASSREGVAGGLETQYF. The CDR3 DNA sequence: TGTGCCAGCAGCCGGGAGGGAGTAGCGGGAGGATTGGAGACCCAGTACTTC.

At least ten counts were recorded for this clonotype. This chain links TRBV6-5 with TRBJ2-5; D uncertain. The V gene lost 4 bases and the J gene lost 2 bases, with 11 bases spanning the gap. CDR1 and CDR2 (germline): MNHEY, SVGAGI. This CDR3 has 14 residues. DNA for the CDR3: TGTGCCAGCAGTTCCCCGAACTTTCAAGAGACCCAGTACTTC. Translation gives CASSSPNFQETQYF.

In its sample, this clonotype was seen a few times. The rearrangement links TRBV20-1 to TRBJ2-7; D possibly uses TRBD1 or TRBD2 (6 bases each). The germline V gene has CDR1 DFQATT and CDR2 SNEGSKA (reference sequence). V was cut by 5 bases and J by 3 bases, with 8 bases left in between. This CDR3 has 11 residues. The CDR3 loop reads CSARGRYEQYF. CDR3 DNA: TGCAGTGCTCGGGGGCGCTACGAGCAGTACTTC.

This clonotype was detected ten times or more. At one end, the junction sequence differs from germline, possibly due to a read error. V usage is TRBV30 and J usage is TRBJ2-5, with 11 bases fitting TRBD2. The CDR3 is 12 residues long. The germline CDR1 and CDR2 sequences are GTSNPN and SVGIG (reference sequence). CDR3 residues: CGTSGLGETQYF. The CDR3 DNA sequence: TGCGGGACTAGCGGCCTGGGGGAGACCCAGTACTTC.